The 29 T cell receptor beta chains given below trace back to one sample, sequenced in a study of ipilimumab plus nivolumab after autologous stem cell transplantation. The protocol was immunoSEQ multiplex PCR, while the TCRdb copy is restricted to in-frame clones and leaves out a portion. The table lists some 87,000 clones, more than 80% of them singletons. The specimen comprised PBMCs, sampled in a trial of ipilimumab plus nivolumab as post-transplant consolidation. Receptors originate from a male donor with diffuse large B-cell lymphoma.

The chain carries TRBV5-4 and TRBJ1-1; TRBD1 might be the D (6 bases). The CDR3 loop spans 14 amino acids. V dropped 3 bases and J dropped 1 base, with 10 bases sitting between them. From germline, CDR1 is SGHNT and CDR2 YYREEE (reference sequence). CDR3 nucleotide sequence: TGTGCCAGCAGCTCCGGACAGTCGAACACTGAAGCTTTCTTT. As protein: CASSSGQSNTEAFF.

The chain couples TRBV2 to TRBJ1-1, with D perhaps matching TRBD1 (5 bases). With 10 bases removed from V and 6 bases from J, the gap between germline ends came to 18 bases. This CDR3 has 13 amino acids. Germline CDR1 and CDR2: SNHLY and FYNNEI. The CDR3 spells CATRFGEGAEAFF. The CDR3 DNA follows: TGTGCCACTAGATTTGGGGAAGGGGCTGAAGCTTTCTTT.

V is TRBV6-4 and J is TRBJ2-3; D is possibly TRBD1 (6 bases). The CDR3 has 12 residues. CDR1 and CDR2 (germline): MRHNA, SNTAGT. With 7 bases removed from V and 9 bases from J, the gap between germline ends came to 14 bases. The CDR3 DNA follows: TGTGCCAGCAACTTAGGACAGAACACGCAGTATTTT. Its protein product is CASNLGQNTQYF.

The V gene is TRBV25-1, the J gene TRBJ1-2, with D unclear. The CDR3 runs 15 residues. Germline CDR1 MGHDK, CDR2 SYGVNS. The V end was cut by 2 bases, the J end by 4 bases, with 14 bases between. Here the CDR3 DNA reads TGTGCCAGCAGTGAAAGCAGGATGGGTAGCTATGGCTACACCTTC. Its protein product is CASSESRMGSYGYTF.

The chain employs TRBV30 and TRBJ2-2; D is possibly TRBD1 (6 bases). From germline, CDR1 is GTSNPN and CDR2 SVGIG (reference sequence). Trimming pared 2 bases from V and 6 bases from J, leaving 13 bases between. The CDR3 is 14 amino acids. The CDR3 DNA sequence: TGTGCCTGGAGTCCCCAGGGGTCGGCCGGGGAGCTGTTTTTT. Translation: CAWSPQGSAGELFF. The whole variable domain, remainder taken from reference TRBV30 and TRBJ2-2, is SQTIHQWPATLVQPVGSPLSLECTVEGTSNPNLYWYRQAAGRGLQLLFYSVGIGQISSEVPQNLSASRPQDRQFILSSKKLLLSDSGFYLCAWSPQGSAGELFFGEGSRLTVL.

The chain carries TRBV6-5 and TRBJ1-6; D is possibly TRBD1 (6 bases). The CDR3 has 15 amino acids. Trimming took 6 bases from V and 6 from J, leaving 15 bases between them. The V gene's germline CDR1 is MNHEY and CDR2 SVGAGI. This CDR3 is CASRVGTLFNSPLHF. CDR3 nucleotide sequence: TGTGCCAGCAGGGTTGGGACACTCTTTAATTCACCCCTCCACTTT.

This chain uses TRBV7-3 with TRBJ2-6; 8 bases align to TRBD1. The CDR3 length is 17 residues. Per the germline V gene, CDR1 is SGHTA and CDR2 is FQGTGA. With V trimmed by 3 bases and J by 1 base, 5 bases remained unmatched. The CDR3 region is CASSLTGAASGANVLTF. The CDR3 DNA follows: TGTGCCAGCAGCTTGACAGGGGCTGCATCTGGGGCCAACGTCCTGACTTTC. Looking up the rest from reference TRBV7-3 and TRBJ2-6 gives the full variable domain: GAGVSQTPSNKVTEKGKYVELRCDPISGHTALYWYRQSLGQGPEFLIYFQGTGAADDSGLPNDRFFAVRPEGSVSTLKIQRTERGDSAVYLCASSLTGAASGANVLTFGAGSRLTVL.

CDR3 protein: CASSPNSGANVLTF. Written as DNA, the CDR3 is TGTGCCAGCTCACCCAACTCTGGGGCCAACGTCCTGACTTTC. The rearrangement uses TRBV18 and TRBJ2-6; D not resolved. Looked up from germline, CDR1 is KGHSH and CDR2 is LQKENI. The CDR3 is 14 residues long. V lost 3 bases and J lost 0, with 3 bases in between.

V and J are TRBV18 and TRBJ2-7; 7 positions agree with TRBD1. After removal of 8 bases from V and 5 bases from J, the junction contained 12 bases not matched to a gene. CDR1 KGHSH and CDR2 LQKENI come from the germline V gene. The CDR3 is 14 amino acids. This CDR3 reads CASTFTTGVDEQYF. The CDR3, as DNA: TGTGCCAGCACCTTTACCACAGGGGTTGACGAGCAGTACTTC.

The chain has TRBV12-5 and TRBJ2-2, with D possibly TRBD1 on 6 matching bases. CDR3 length equals 14 residues. In germline, CDR1 is LGHNT, CDR2 FRNRAP. Trimming stripped 6 bases from V and 2 bases from J, with 10 bases between. CDR3 residues: CASGRDTNTGELFF. In DNA, the CDR3 is TGTGCTAGTGGACGGGACACCAACACCGGGGAGCTGTTTTTT.

This clone was detected a few times. A junction end diverges from the germline sequence, so it may reflect a read error. This chain links TRBV9 with TRBJ1-2, with D possibly TRBD1 on 5 matching bases. Looked up from germline, CDR1 is SGDLS and CDR2 is YYNGEE. CDR3 size: 14 residues. The CDR3 here is CASSPQLGFSSTGF. For the CDR3, the DNA is TGTGCCAGCAGCCCACAGCTGGGGTTTTCTTCTACAGGCTTC.

The J gene is TRBJ1-1, the V gene TRBV7-9; 7 bases are shared with TRBD1. The CDR3 contains 17 residues. Germline loops: CDR1 SEHNR, CDR2 FQNEAQ (reference sequence). Trimming removed 3 bases from V and 0 bases from J; junction bases left unmatched: 10. The CDR3 DNA sequence: TGTGCCAGCAGCTTCGTCCGGACAGGCACGATGAACACTGAAGCTTTCTTT. This codes for CASSFVRTGTMNTEAFF.

The V and J genes are TRBV5-1 and TRBJ2-5; no clear D. This CDR3 spans 12 amino acids. Germline CDR1 and CDR2: SGHRS and YFSETQ. V was cut by 5 bases and J by 4 bases, with 9 bases left in between. The CDR3, as DNA: TGCGCCAGCAGTATGGGATCAGAGACCCAGTACTTC. The encoded protein is CASSMGSETQYF.

The chain uses TRBV9 and TRBJ2-2; weak D call: TRBD2 (6 bases). V was pared by 3 bases and J by 6 bases, with 18 bases between. Germline-derived CDR1 and CDR2 are SGDLS and YYNGEE. The CDR3 length is 16 residues. The CDR3 coding sequence is TGTGCCAGCAGCGCCCGCGGGGCAGGCGGGGCCGGGGAGCTGTTTTTT. As protein: CASSARGAGGAGELFF. The full variable domain, rest sourced from reference TRBV9 and TRBJ2-2, is DSGVTQTPKHLITATGQRVTLRCSPRSGDLSVYWYQQSLDQGLQFLIQYYNGEERAKGNILERFSAQQFPDLHSELNLSSLELGDSALYFCASSARGAGGAGELFFGEGSRLTVL.

In nucleotides, the CDR3 is TGCGCCAGCAGCCGGTCCAGCGACCAACGGTCCTACGAGCAGTACTTC. Amino acids: CASSRSSDQRSYEQYF. The chain carries TRBV4-1 and TRBJ2-7; D remains ambiguous. The CDR3 extends over 16 amino acids. Germline V CDR1 and CDR2: MGHRA, YSYEKL. Between the trimmed V and J ends, which lost 4 bases and 1 base, there was a span of 17 bases.

This chain joins TRBV7-9 and TRBJ2-3; D gene unclear. This CDR3 has 12 amino acids. With 4 bases removed from V and 2 bases from J, the gap between germline ends came to 4 bases. The germline V gene has CDR1 SEHNR and CDR2 FQNEAQ (reference sequence). CDR3 DNA: TGTGCCAGCAGCTCTTACACAGATACGCAGTATTTT. Translating gives CASSSYTDTQYF.

The J gene is TRBJ1-4, the V gene TRBV4-2, with a weak D call TRBD1 (5 bases). The CDR3 totals 15 residues. Germline CDR1 reads LGHNA; CDR2 reads YNFKEQ. Trimming removed 1 base from V and 3 bases from J, with 9 bases in between. DNA for the CDR3: TGTGCCAGCAGCCAAGGGAGGGGCCCTAATGAAAAACTGTTTTTT. It codes for CASSQGRGPNEKLFF.

The chain joins TRBV5-6 to TRBJ2-7, with a weak D call TRBD1 (7 bases). The CDR3 is made up of 15 amino acids. The germline V gene has CDR1 SGHDT and CDR2 YYEEEE. With 4 bases removed from V and 3 bases from J, the gap between germline ends came to 17 bases. The CDR3 bases are TGTGCCAGCAGCGCGACGACAGGGAGGAACTACGAGCAGTACTTC. Translated, it gives CASSATTGRNYEQYF.

This CDR3 reads CASRDGTNRGGGGELFF. In DNA, the CDR3 is TGTGCCAGCAGGGACGGGACCAACCGAGGAGGGGGCGGGGAGCTGTTTTTT. The chain couples TRBV5-4 to TRBJ2-2; D assignment may be TRBD1 or TRBD2 (6 bases each). CDR3 size: 17 residues. Germline CDR1 SGHNT, CDR2 YYREEE (reference sequence). The V gene lost 5 bases and the J gene lost 7 bases, with 24 bases spanning the gap. The full variable domain, rest sourced from reference TRBV5-4 and TRBJ2-2, is ETGVTQSPTHLIKTRGQQVTLRCSSQSGHNTVSWYQQALGQGPQFIFQYYREEENGRGNFPPRFSGLQFPNYSSELNVNALELDDSALYLCASRDGTNRGGGGELFFGEGSRLTVL.

V and J are TRBV18 and TRBJ2-3, with 7 bases lining up with TRBD1. CDR1 and CDR2 (germline): KGHSH, LQKENI. The CDR3 totals 15 residues. The V gene end was trimmed by 3 bases and the J gene end by 0 bases; junction bases not matched to a gene: 3. Here the CDR3 reads CASSPRTGSTDTQYF. The CDR3 nucleotides are TGTGCCAGCTCACCTCGGACAGGAAGCACAGATACGCAGTATTTT.

The rearrangement joins TRBV6-1 to TRBJ2-3; weak D call: TRBD2 (6 bases). V gave up 0 bases and J gave up 5 bases, with 18 bases separating them. Germline CDR1 MNHNS, CDR2 SASEGT. This CDR3 region has 17 residues. The CDR3 DNA is TGTGCCAGCAGTGAAGCGGAGTTCGTGGGGGGAAAAGATACGCAGTATTTT. As protein: CASSEAEFVGGKDTQYF.

This sequence joins TRBV5-8 and TRBJ2-7; a possible D gene is TRBD1 (6 bases). V lost 5 bases and J lost 0, with 15 bases in between. The CDR3 is made up of 15 amino acids. CDR1 is SGHTS and CDR2 is YDEGEE in the germline V gene. Written as DNA, the CDR3 is TGTGCCAGCAGAGCGGTTAGGGGACACTCCTACGAGCAGTACTTC. This translates into CASRAVRGHSYEQYF.

This clone was found once. The chain uses TRBV4-1 and TRBJ2-6; weak D call: TRBD1 (6 bases). V lost 4 bases and J lost 0, with 16 bases in between. Germline V gives CDR1 MGHRA, CDR2 YSYEKL. The CDR3 length is 18 residues. The CDR3 sequence: CASSLKGVTSSGANVLTF. The CDR3 DNA reads as TGCGCCAGCAGCCTCAAGGGGGTTACAAGCTCTGGGGCCAACGTCCTGACTTTC.

This chain joins TRBV6-1 and TRBJ1-5; 7 nucleotides line up with TRBD1. V lost 5 bases, J lost 4 bases, and 2 bases stayed unmatched. CDR1 MNHNS and CDR2 SASEGT come from the germline V gene. This CDR3 comprises 13 residues. The CDR3 loop reads CASSWDSNQPQHF. CDR3 DNA: TGTGCCAGCAGTTGGGACAGTAATCAGCCCCAGCATTTT.

This chain connects TRBV5-8 to TRBJ1-2; D call uncertain. The germline gives CDR1 SGHTS, CDR2 YDEGEE. There are 13 residues in the CDR3. Trimming shortened V by 2 bases and J by 3 bases, and 8 bases separated the two germline ends. CDR3 in amino acids: CASSFDVDYGYTF. The CDR3, as DNA: TGTGCCAGCAGCTTCGACGTAGACTATGGCTACACCTTC.

This sequence joins TRBV7-8 and TRBJ2-2, with TRBD2 as a possible D gene (6 bases). The CDR3 runs 14 residues. Trimming took off 5 bases at V and 7 bases at J, with 14 bases between the two ends. The germline V gene encodes CDR1 SGHVS and CDR2 FQNEAQ. This CDR3 reads CASSPGTSSGELFF. The DNA for the CDR3 is TGTGCCAGCAGCCCCGGGACTTCTAGCGGGGAGCTGTTTTTT.

The genes are TRBV5-3 and TRBJ1-6; possible D gene TRBD1, 5 bases. TRBV5-3 is sorted into the ORF group, with uncertain function. V was trimmed by 4 bases and J by 13 bases, leaving 18 bases between them. CDR3 length: 14 residues. The CDR3 DNA reads as TGTGCCAGAAGCCTCCCGGGACTGTGGGCGCCCCTCCACTTT. Residues: CARSLPGLWAPLHF.

V usage is TRBV5-1 and J usage is TRBJ2-2; the match to TRBD2 covers 7 bases. In germline, CDR1 is SGHRS, CDR2 YFSETQ. Trimming cost V 6 bases and J 3 bases; bases outside gene matches: 8. The CDR3 covers 15 residues. The CDR3 reads CASKSGGGYTGELFF. CDR3 bases: TGCGCCAGCAAGTCGGGCGGGGGTTACACCGGGGAGCTGTTTTTT.

The genes are TRBV7-9 and TRBJ2-7, with D maybe TRBD2 (6 bases). The germline V gene has CDR1 SEHNR and CDR2 FQNEAQ (reference sequence). The ends were cut back, 5 bases at V and 7 bases at J, with 12 bases in the middle. This CDR3 is 12 amino acids long. DNA of the CDR3: TGTGCCAGCAGCGCGGAGGGATGGGAGCAGTACTTC. Translating it yields CASSAEGWEQYF.